This passage covers 12 T cell receptor beta chains from one sample sequenced in a study of T cell clones after liver transplantation. Assay used: immunoSEQ multiplex PCR; TCRdb lists only in-frame clones, some missing. The sample lists 95,000 to 110,000 clones, 82% occurring once. Source: CD4+ T cells from blood, taken before liver transplant. The receptors shown here come from a human donor who received a liver transplant.

This chain links TRBV7-8 with TRBJ2-1, with 8 bases fitting TRBD2. V lost 5 bases to trimming and J lost 4 bases; unmatched junction nucleotides: 7. The CDR3 extends over 15 amino acids. Germline-derived CDR1 and CDR2 are SGHVS and FQNEAQ. CDR3 region: CASSRAGAGYNEQFF. The CDR3 DNA follows: TGTGCCAGCAGCCGAGCGGGAGCGGGGTACAATGAGCAGTTCTTC.

This clone has just one count. The rearrangement joins TRBV18 to TRBJ2-3; D is ambiguous. V was trimmed by 6 bases and J by 1 base, leaving 14 bases between them. The CDR3 is made up of 15 amino acids. CDR1 KGHSH and CDR2 LQKENI come from the germline V gene. CDR3 sequence: CASSPRSTGTDTQYF. In DNA form, the CDR3 reads TGTGCCAGCTCTCCAAGGTCCACGGGCACAGATACGCAGTATTTT.

This chain joins TRBV5-1 and TRBJ2-1; maybe TRBD1 (6 bases). Trimming left V 0 bases short and J 8 bases short, with 6 bases between. The CDR3 runs to 12 residues. CDR1 SGHRS and CDR2 YFSETQ come from the germline V gene. CDR3 in amino acids: CASSLDRDEQFF. As DNA, the CDR3 is TGCGCCAGCAGCTTGGACAGGGATGAGCAGTTCTTC.

This clone was seen just once. This sequence joins TRBV6-1 and TRBJ2-7, with 7 bases aligning to TRBD1. This CDR3 spans 13 amino acids. Germline-derived CDR1 and CDR2 are MNHNS and SASEGT. The V and J ends lost 10 bases and 2 bases, in that order; junction bases with no gene match: 8. The CDR3 coding sequence is TGTGCCACCCAGGACAGGCCGCCCTACGAGCAGTACTTC. It encodes CATQDRPPYEQYF.

The chain employs TRBV4-2 and TRBJ1-1; unclear D gene. Germline assignment: CDR1 LGHNA and CDR2 YNFKEQ. The V end lost 6 bases, the J end lost 2 bases, and 13 bases lay between the germline ends. CDR3 size: 14 residues. The CDR3 coding sequence is TGTGCCAGCAGGCAAAACCGGGGAAACACTGAAGCTTTCTTT. As protein: CASRQNRGNTEAFF.

The chain employs TRBV18 and TRBJ2-2, with TRBD2 identical over 11 bases. The V and J ends lost 1 base and 0 bases, in that order; junction bases with no gene match: 4. The germline V gene encodes CDR1 KGHSH and CDR2 LQKENI. There are 18 residues in the CDR3. CDR3 DNA: TGTGCCAGCTCACCACTGGGACTAGCGGCACCGAACACCGGGGAGCTGTTTTTT. Translated: CASSPLGLAAPNTGELFF.

The genes are TRBV14 and TRBJ2-3; perhaps TRBD2 as D (6 bases). Deletions cut 1 base from V and 1 base from J, with 9 bases between. CDR3 length equals 15 residues. Looked up from germline, CDR1 is SGHDN and CDR2 is FVKESK. CDR3 loop: CASSQGRDRTDTQYF. DNA of the CDR3: TGTGCCAGCAGCCAAGGGCGGGATCGCACAGATACGCAGTATTTT.

The chain links TRBV7-3 to TRBJ2-7; possible D gene TRBD1, 6 bases. CDR3 length equals 14 residues. The germline gives CDR1 SGHTA, CDR2 FQGTGA. Trimming stripped 5 bases from V and 5 bases from J, with 16 bases between. Here the CDR3 DNA reads TGTGCCAGCAGCGAGCACCCAGGGGTCCACGAGCAGTACTTC. Translated, it gives CASSEHPGVHEQYF.

This chain joins TRBV6-6 and TRBJ2-3; 9 nucleotides agree with TRBD2. CDR1 and CDR2 (germline): MNHNY, SVGAGI (reference sequence). Losses at the gene ends were 9 bases for V and 3 bases for J; bases not matched to a gene: 13. The CDR3 contains 16 residues. The CDR3 is CASLLSGAGGTDTQYF. The CDR3 bases are TGTGCCAGTCTACTTTCAGGGGCGGGGGGGACAGATACGCAGTATTTT.

The rearrangement joins TRBV5-1 to TRBJ2-2; D unclear. Germline V gives CDR1 SGHRS, CDR2 YFSETQ. Between the trimmed V and J ends, which lost 4 bases and 6 bases, there was a span of 10 bases. The CDR3 length is 13 residues. The DNA for the CDR3 is TGCGCCAGCAGCCTTGATGTCCCCGGGGAGCTGTTTTTT. Encoded protein: CASSLDVPGELFF. The full variable domain, in which reference TRBV5-1 and TRBJ2-2 provide the parts outside the CDR3, is KAGVTQTPRYLIKTRGQQVTLSCSPISGHRSVSWYQQTPGQGLQFLFEYFSETQRNKGNFPGRFSGRQFSNSRSEMNVSTLELGDSALYLCASSLDVPGELFFGEGSRLTVL.

The chain recombines TRBV18 with TRBJ1-1, with D possibly being TRBD1 (6 bases). This CDR3 has 14 amino acids. The ends were cut back, 6 bases at V and 4 bases at J, with 15 bases in the middle. Germline-derived CDR1 and CDR2 are KGHSH and LQKENI. The DNA for the CDR3 is TGTGCCAGCTCCCCAAGGGAGACAGGCACTGAAGCTTTCTTT. Protein: CASSPRETGTEAFF.

The chain is built from TRBV7-2 and TRBJ2-3; D unresolved. Deletions cut 0 bases from V and 5 bases from J, with 6 bases between. CDR3 length equals 13 residues. Germline CDR1 is SGHTA and CDR2 is FQGNSA. The DNA for the CDR3 is TGTGCCAGCAGCTTAGCGTTTGTAGATACGCAGTATTTT. Its protein product is CASSLAFVDTQYF.